This TCR beta chain was obtained from a study of Ad26.COV2.S vaccination and SARS-CoV-2 variants. Trimming took 5 bases from V and 2 from J; bases not matched to a gene: 7. The CDR3 has 16 amino acids. Germline CDR1 and CDR2: MNHEY and SMNVEV (reference sequence). The treatment here: some 20 received Ad26.COV2.S at low or high dose, single or two shots; roughly five received placebo; per-sample allocation not given. Sampling was performed 63 days after the first vaccine or placebo injection. In the vaccine, an Ad26 vector expressed the SARS-CoV-2 spike of the Wuhan strain. General observations from the study: Marked by substantial breadth, spike-specific CD8+ and CD4+ T cell responses were reportedly seen after vaccination.

Libraries were prepared by immunoSEQ multiplex PCR; TCRdb keeps only in-frame clonotypes and omits some of them. The sample consists of about 350,000 clones, around 89% of them appearing once. This clone was observed once. What it binds is unknown. The specimen was peripheral blood, collected in a trial of Ad26.COV2.S vaccine versus placebo. This TCR came from a person between 18 and 65 years old who received the Ad26.COV2.S COVID-19 vaccine or a placebo. J is TRBJ2-3 and V is TRBV27, with 10 bases lining up with TRBD2. The CDR3 spells CASSVASGGYTDTQYF. The CDR3 DNA reads TGTGCCAGCAGTGTCGCTAGCGGGGGATACACAGATACGCAGTATTTT.